The 19 T cell receptor gamma chains in this list originate from one sample, sequenced in a study of gamma-delta chains in newborns, infants, children. TCRdb made new clone calls on the reads using CATT. The sample holds roughly 1,200 gamma-chain clones, 2% to 2.5% seen once. The sample comprised blood. These receptors were taken from a child who was a newborn, infant or young child, either healthy, febrile or measles-vaccinated (not recorded which).

On this clone itself: At one end the junction does not follow the germline gene, possibly because of a read error. At the DNA level, this CDR3 is encoded by other sequences in the same sample as well. The J gene is TRGJ1 or TRGJ2, the V gene TRGV9. Germline loops: CDR1 GITISATS, CDR2 ISYDGTV (reference sequence). CDR3 length equals 13 residues. The CDR3 loop reads CALWEPGGYKKLF. DNA of the CDR3: TGCGCCTTGTGGGAGCCCGGAGGTTATAAGAAACTCTTT.

Sample share makes this clone medium-sized. V and J are TRGV9 and TRGJP. Trimming cost V 5 bases and J 7 bases; bases outside gene matches: 8. The germline V gene encodes CDR1 GITISATS and CDR2 ISYDGTV (reference sequence). CDR3 length equals 16 residues. The CDR3 loop is CALWGLKELGKKIKVF. For the CDR3, the DNA is TGTGCCTTGTGGGGGCTCAAGGAGTTGGGCAAAAAAATCAAGGTATTT.

This clone rates as medium-sized (0.01 to 0.1%). This DNA translates differently at residue 5 from the TCRdb protein, which is that of a much larger clone; a read error is likely, and the protein shown is the DNA's own translation. The rearrangement links TRGV2 to TRGJ1 or TRGJ2. The length of the CDR3 is 16 residues. Looked up from germline, CDR1 is EGSNGY and CDR2 is YDSYNSKV. V shed 5 bases, J shed 4 bases, and the junction held 17 bases outside the gene matches. The CDR3 sequence is CATWGGPRSRYYKKLF. Written as DNA, the CDR3 is TGTGCCACCTGGGGCGGTCCCCGGTCTCGCTATTATAAGAAACTCTTT.

About this clone: This sequence is one base from a far larger clone and is likely a read error. The rearrangement links TRGV9 to TRGJP. The CDR3 is 19 amino acids. Germline CDR1 GITISATS, CDR2 ISYDGTV (reference sequence). Written as DNA, the CDR3 is TGTGCCTTGTGGGAGGTGCATGCCACCCCCGAGTTGTGCAAAAAAATCAAGGTATTT. Translating gives CALWEVHATPELCKKIKVF.

Note on this clone: Translating this DNA gives a protein that differs at residue 4 from the TCRdb one, which belongs to a much larger clone; a read error is likely, and the protein shown is this translation. The chain is built from TRGV4 and TRGJ1 or TRGJ2. The CDR3 consists of 12 residues. CDR1 is EGSTGY and CDR2 is YDSYTSSV in the germline V gene. As DNA, the CDR3 is TGTGCCACCCGGGATGTGAGTTATAAGAAACTCTTT. It encodes CATRDVSYKKLF.

With respect to this clone: This may stem from a read error, because a much larger clone lies one nucleotide away. V usage is TRGV2 and J usage is TRGJ1 or TRGJ2. The CDR3 contains 13 residues. The germline V gene has CDR1 EGSNGY and CDR2 YDSYNSKV. The CDR3: CAAWDANYYKKLF. The CDR3 DNA sequence: TGTGCCGCCTGGGACGCGAATTATTATAAGAAACTCTTT.

This clone was seen a handful of times. Since a much larger clone is just one base distant, this may be a read error. V usage is TRGV4 and J usage is TRGJ1 or TRGJ2. The CDR3 totals 13 residues. Germline V gives CDR1 EGSTGY, CDR2 YDSYTSSV. CDR3 protein: CATWDGWWYKKLF. The CDR3 coding sequence is TGTGCTACCTGGGACGGTTGGTGGTATAAGAAACTCTTT.

Regarding this clone: Other DNA sequences from this sample encode an identical CDR3 as well. V is TRGV9 and J is TRGJP. There are 17 residues in the CDR3. Trimming took 2 bases from V and 2 from J; bases not matched to a gene: 3. Germline CDR1 is GITISATS and CDR2 is ISYDGTV (reference sequence). This CDR3 reads CALWEARQELGKKIKVF. CDR3 bases: TGTGCCTTGTGGGAGGCCCGGCAAGAGTTGGGCAAAAAAATCAAGGTATTT.

This chain joins TRGV9 and TRGJP. The CDR3 loop spans 14 amino acids. Per the germline V gene, CDR1 is GITISATS and CDR2 is ISYDGTV (reference sequence). Losses at the gene ends were 3 bases for V and 9 bases for J; bases not matched to a gene: 2. The CDR3 DNA sequence: TGTGCCTTGTGGGAGCGGTTGGGCAAAAAAATCAAGGTATTT. Its protein product is CALWERLGKKIKVF.

The rearrangement joins TRGV9 to TRGJP. V dropped 0 bases and J dropped 6; count of bases not matched to a gene: 8. There are 18 residues in the CDR3. Germline V CDR1 and CDR2: GITISATS, ISYDGTV (reference sequence). The CDR3 loop reads CALWEVQLRELGKKIKVF. The CDR3 DNA follows: TGTGCCTTGTGGGAGGTGCAACTCCGAGAGTTGGGCAAAAAAATCAAGGTATTT.

By its share, this clone is medium-sized. This sample includes further DNA sequences coding for the same CDR3. The chain employs TRGV9 and TRGJP. J was trimmed by 7 bases and V by 3 bases; bases with no gene match: 9. There are 17 residues in the CDR3. CDR1 is GITISATS, CDR2 ISYDGTV, per germline (reference sequence). In DNA, the CDR3 is TGTGCCTTGTGGGAGCCTCTCGTGGAGTTGGGCAAAAAAATCAAGGTATTT. Translated, it gives CALWEPLVELGKKIKVF.

Relative to its sample, this clone is hyperexpanded. The same CDR3 is also encoded by other DNA sequences in this sample. This chain joins TRGV9 and TRGJP. V trimming: 0 bases; J trimming: 7 bases; junction bases outside the gene matches: 3. The CDR3 is 16 residues long. Looked up from germline, CDR1 is GITISATS and CDR2 is ISYDGTV (reference sequence). CDR3 coding DNA: TGTGCCTTGTGGGAGGTGCAGGAGTTGGGCAAAAAAATCAAGGTATTT. Translation gives CALWEVQELGKKIKVF.

By share, this clone ranks as medium-sized. The chain is built from TRGV9 and TRGJP. The V gene's germline CDR1 is GITISATS and CDR2 ISYDGTV (reference sequence). This CDR3 region has 16 residues. Trimming removed 4 bases from V and 7 bases from J; junction bases left unmatched: 7. CDR3: CALWDAQELGKKIKVF. CDR3 nucleotides: TGTGCCTTGTGGGACGCCCAGGAGTTGGGCAAAAAAATCAAGGTATTT.

This chain links TRGV9 with TRGJP. The CDR3 extends over 16 amino acids. Germline V gene sequence: CDR1 GITISATS, CDR2 ISYDGTV (reference sequence). V lost 4 bases to trimming and J lost 5 bases; unmatched junction nucleotides: 5. As DNA, the CDR3 is TGTGCCTTGTGGGAAAGCGAAGAGTTGGGCAAAAAAATCAAGGTATTT. Amino acid sequence: CALWESEELGKKIKVF.

On this clone itself: The mismatch at residue 3 between this DNA's translation and the TCRdb protein of a much larger clone likely reflects a read error; the protein shown is translated from the DNA. This chain uses TRGV4 with TRGJ1 or TRGJ2. The CDR3 is made up of 15 amino acids. Per the germline V gene, CDR1 is EGSTGY and CDR2 is YDSYTSSV. CDR3 coding DNA: TGTGCCGCCTGGGATGGGCTGGGGAGTTATTATAAGAAACTCTTT. Translated, it gives CAAWDGLGSYYKKLF.

This clone has a handful of counts. A read error is likely here: a far larger clone is one base away. The chain uses TRGV3 and TRGJ1 or TRGJ2. After removal of 1 base from V and 11 bases from J, the junction contained 8 bases not matched to a gene. The CDR3 loop spans 12 amino acids. Germline V gene data show CDR1 as VTNTFY and CDR2 as YDVSTARD (reference sequence). CDR3 DNA: TGTGCCACCTGGGACAGACTGGGGGAGAAACTCTTT. Amino acid sequence: CATWDRLGEKLF.

The table lists this clone with a few counts. Sequence at one end of the junction differs from germline and may be a read error. J is TRGJP and V is TRGV9. The length of the CDR3 is 16 residues. In germline, CDR1 is GITISATS, CDR2 ISYDGTV (reference sequence). Here the CDR3 DNA reads TGTGCCTTGTGGGAGGTGGGTCTTGCGGGCAAAAAAATCAAGGTATTC. It translates to CALWEVGLAGKKIKVF.

This clone ranks as large (0.1 to 1%). This chain links TRGV3 with TRGJ1 or TRGJ2. The CDR3 is 12 amino acids. From germline, CDR1 is VTNTFY and CDR2 YDVSTARD (reference sequence). V lost 0 bases, J lost 12 bases, and 8 bases stayed unmatched. The CDR3: CATWDRREGKLF. CDR3 nucleotide sequence: TGTGCCACCTGGGACAGGCGTGAGGGGAAACTCTTT.

CDR3 bases: TGTGCCTTGTGGGAGGTCTCGGTGGGCAAAAAAATCAAGGTATTT. Its protein is CALWEVSVGKKIKVF. This rearrangement joins TRGV9 to TRGJP. Germline assignment: CDR1 GITISATS and CDR2 ISYDGTV (reference sequence). Losses at the gene ends were 1 base for V and 11 bases for J; bases not matched to a gene: 5. The CDR3 covers 15 residues.